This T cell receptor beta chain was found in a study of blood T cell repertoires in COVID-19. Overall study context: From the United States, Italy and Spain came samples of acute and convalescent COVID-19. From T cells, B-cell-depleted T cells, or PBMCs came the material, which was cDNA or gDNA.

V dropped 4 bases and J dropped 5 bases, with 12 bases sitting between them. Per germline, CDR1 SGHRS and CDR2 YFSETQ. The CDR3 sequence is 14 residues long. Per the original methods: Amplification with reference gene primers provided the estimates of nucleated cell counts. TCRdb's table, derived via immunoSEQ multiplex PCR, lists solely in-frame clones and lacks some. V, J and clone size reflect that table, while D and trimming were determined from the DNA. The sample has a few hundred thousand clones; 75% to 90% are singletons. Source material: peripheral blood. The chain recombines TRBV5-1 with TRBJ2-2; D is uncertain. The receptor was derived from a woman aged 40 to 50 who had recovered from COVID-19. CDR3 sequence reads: CASSPRVDTGELFF. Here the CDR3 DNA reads TGCGCCAGCAGCCCCCGGGTAGATACCGGGGAGCTGTTTTTT.